Listed below are T cell receptor beta chains from one sample, sequenced in a study of human T cells and chemical hapten exposure. TCRdb reprocessed the reads with MiXCR, giving one entry per CDR3 protein. The data show 95,000 to 150,000 distinct CDR3 sequences, 8.5% to 9% seen once. Input material: whole blood. Receptor source: a human donor in good health. Some clones in this sample may be carry-over from other donors' samples. Both conserved end residues are part of each CDR3. D genes are given only for firm matches. Clone size is stated in some rows and not others, as once, few, many or a class when expanded.

few	TRBV3-1	16	NA	TRBJ2-1	TGTGCCAGCAGCCAAGCCACGGGGCCCTTCTACAATGAGCAGTTCTTC	CASSQATGPFYNEQFF
many	TRBV6-6	15	NA	TRBJ2-1	TGTGCCAGCAGTTCTGACCCCTCGTCCTACAATGAGCAGTTCTTC	CASSSDPSSYNEQFF
few	TRBV28	15	NA	TRBJ1-1	TGTGCCAGCAGTTTATTACAGGGAGAGGACACTGAAGCTTTCTTT	CASSLLQGEDTEAFF
many	TRBV3-1	12	NA	TRBJ2-7	TGTGCCAGCAGCCAAGGATCGACCGAGCAGTACTTC	CASSQGSTEQYF
NA	TRBV19	15	TRBD2	TRBJ2-1	TGTGCCAGTACCCAGCGGGAGGCCTCCTACAATGAGCAGTTCTTC	CASTQREASYNEQFF
many	TRBV12-3/TRBV12-4	14	NA	TRBJ1-1	TGTGCCAGCAGTTTGGGCAGGCCGGGCACTGAAGCTTTCTTT	CASSLGRPGTEAFF
many	TRBV6-5	12	NA	TRBJ1-3	TGTGCCAGCAGTTCGGTTGGAAACACCATATATTTT	CASSSVGNTIYF
few	TRBV12-3/TRBV12-4	15	TRBD1	TRBJ1-4	TGTGCCAGCAGCCCCGGACAGGGGGACCAAATGGGACTGTTTTTT	CASSPGQGDQMGLFF
NA	TRBV12-3/TRBV12-4	17	TRBD1	TRBJ1-3	TGTGCCAGCAGTTCGACAACAGGGGGATTTTCTGGAAACACCATATATTTT	CASSSTTGGFSGNTIYF
NA	TRBV7-9	17	NA	TRBJ2-7	TGTGCCAGCAGCTTATACTCGGGGCACCCCAGCTCCTACGAGCAGTACTTC	CASSLYSGHPSSYEQYF
few	TRBV7-6	14	TRBD1	TRBJ2-4	TGTGCCAGCAGCCTGGGACAGGGGGAGGACATTCAGTACTTC	CASSLGQGEDIQYF
many	TRBV10-3	14	NA	TRBJ2-1	TGTGCCATCAGTGAGCTGGGGGCGGGGAATGAGCAGTTCTTC	CAISELGAGNEQFF
NA	TRBV5-6	18	NA	TRBJ2-2	TGTGCCAGCAGCTCACACGGCCTAGGGACGGTGAACACCGGGGAGCTGTTTTTT	CASSSHGLGTVNTGELFF
few	TRBV18	16	TRBD2	TRBJ2-1	TGTGCCAGCTCACCACAACTAGCGGGGGGTAAGAATGAGCAGTTCTTC	CASSPQLAGGKNEQFF
many	TRBV20-1	12	TRBD1	TRBJ1-2	TGCAGTGCTAGAGATCGCGGGACAGCCGACACCTTC	CSARDRGTADTF
few	TRBV7-2	15	TRBD1	TRBJ1-3	TGTGCCAGCAACTACGAAGGGGGCGCCGGAAACACCATATATTTT	CASNYEGGAGNTIYF
few	TRBV4-3	16	NA	TRBJ1-2	TGCGCCAGCAGCCTCGTGGGTGCAGGGCTCACTTCTGGCTACACCTTC	CASSLVGAGLTSGYTF
few	TRBV12-3/TRBV12-4	15	NA	TRBJ2-7	TGTGCCAGCACCCCCGGTGGTGGCAGATCCTACGAGCAGTACTTC	CASTPGGGRSYEQYF
NA	TRBV5-1	14	TRBD2	TRBJ2-7	TGCGCCAGCAGCGAGCGGGGAAGGGCCCGGGAGCAGTACTTC	CASSERGRAREQYF